Shown below are 26 T cell receptor beta chains from a single sample sequenced in a study of blood T cells in healthy people across ages. Then a second PCR, running roughly 7 to 11 cycles, was carried out with a sample-barcoded 5' primer and a J-beta primer mix. From the 5' RACE reads, TCRdb called clonotypes with MiXCR, one entry per CDR3 protein. This repertoire shows roughly 680,000 distinct CDR3 sequences, 40% to 65% found once; its top ten account for about 13%. The sequenced material came from blood. These receptors came from a woman aged 80 or over in good health.

This clonotype came up many times. The genes are TRBV5-1 and TRBJ2-1; D is perhaps TRBD1 (6 bases). The germline V gene encodes CDR1 SGHRS and CDR2 YFSETQ. The CDR3 consists of 14 residues. Between the trimmed V and J ends, which lost 2 bases and 2 bases, there was a span of 8 bases. The CDR3 DNA follows: TGCGCCAGCAGCTTTAGGGGGACCTACAATGAGCAGTTCTTC. Translation: CASSFRGTYNEQFF.

Details on this clonotype: A much larger clonotype is one base distant, so this may be a read error. The rearrangement joins TRBV12-3 or TRBV12-4 to TRBJ2-1, with 15 bases fitting TRBD2. The CDR3 spans 16 residues. The V segment lost 7 bases and the J segment 6 bases; nucleotides outside the gene matches: 7. CDR3 sequence reads: CASNLGLAGGGNEQFF. CDR3 sequence (DNA): TGTGCCAGCAACCTAGGACTAGCGGGAGGGGGCAATGAGCAGTTCTTC.

This clonotype was recorded a few times. This may be a read error, as it is one base from a much larger clone. V usage is TRBV4-1 and J usage is TRBJ1-5; D uncertain. CDR3 length: 10 residues. V lost 7 bases to trimming and J lost 9 bases, with 7 bases between them. From germline, CDR1 is MGHRA and CDR2 YSYEKL. The CDR3 DNA is TGCGCCAGCAACCCTTCGCCCCAGCATTTT. Its translation is CASNPSPQHF.

The chain recombines TRBV5-1 with TRBJ1-4, with D perhaps matching TRBD1 (6 bases). V was trimmed by 3 bases and J by 3 bases, leaving 15 bases between them. This CDR3 is 16 amino acids long. Germline V gene data show CDR1 as SGHRS and CDR2 as YFSETQ. The CDR3 region is CASSWRAGASNEKLFF. The CDR3 bases are TGCGCCAGCAGCTGGAGGGCGGGGGCATCTAATGAAAAACTGTTTTTT.

The chain uses TRBV27 and TRBJ1-1, with D perhaps TRBD1 (5 bases). V shed 5 bases and J shed 0 bases, with 16 bases lying between them. The germline V gene encodes CDR1 MNHEY and CDR2 SMNVEV (reference sequence). The CDR3 loop spans 16 amino acids. This CDR3 reads CASSLAGERMNTEAFF. In DNA form, the CDR3 reads TGTGCCAGCAGTCTGGCGGGGGAACGGATGAACACTGAAGCTTTCTTT.

This clonotype was observed at least ten times. The chain is built from TRBV11-1 and TRBJ2-1; TRBD2 matches at 8 bases. Losses at the gene ends were 7 bases for V and 0 bases for J; bases not matched to a gene: 8. The CDR3 totals 16 residues. Germline values: CDR1 SGHAT, CDR2 FQDESV (reference sequence). CDR3 DNA: TGTGCCAGCAAGTATACTAGCGGCCTCTCCTACAATGAGCAGTTCTTC. Its translation: CASKYTSGLSYNEQFF. Complete variable domain (other parts from reference TRBV11-1 and TRBJ2-1): EAEVAQSPRYKITEKSQAVAFWCDPISGHATLYWYRQILGQGPELLVQFQDESVVDDSQLPKDRFSAERLKGVDSTLKIQPAELGDSAMYLCASKYTSGLSYNEQFFGPGTRLTVL.

V gene TRBV7-2 combines with J gene TRBJ2-3, with D perhaps being TRBD1 or TRBD2 (5 bases each). Trimming pared 4 bases from V and 3 bases from J, leaving 14 bases between. Germline lookup yields CDR1 SGHTA and CDR2 FQGNSA. The CDR3 has 15 residues. The CDR3 loop is CASSSGGGSTDTQYF. CDR3 sequence (DNA): TGTGCCAGCAGCTCGGGTGGGGGATCAACAGATACGCAGTATTTT.

The rearrangement links TRBV6-6 to TRBJ2-3; TRBD2 matches at 8 bases. V shed 2 bases and J 3 bases; nucleotides not matched to a gene: 10. The CDR3 spans 17 residues. Germline-derived CDR1 and CDR2 are MNHNY and SVGAGI (reference sequence). The CDR3 reads CASSYPFRGGSTDTQYF. CDR3 nucleotide sequence: TGTGCCAGCAGTTACCCGTTCCGGGGGGGGAGTACAGATACGCAGTATTTT.

A remark on this clonotype: This may be a read error, as it is one base from a much larger clone. The CDR3 DNA sequence: TGTACCAGCAGCCGGACTAGCGGGCAACAGTATTTT. It encodes CTSSRTSGQQYF. The chain couples TRBV12-3 or TRBV12-4 to TRBJ2-3, with 11 bases aligning to TRBD2. The length of the CDR3 is 12 residues.

With regard to this clonotype: This may stem from a read error, because a much larger clone lies one nucleotide away. The genes are TRBV6-1 and TRBJ1-2; D unclear. Germline CDR1 and CDR2: MNHNS and SASEGT. Trimming left V 2 bases short and J 3 bases short, with 10 bases between. The CDR3 totals 14 residues. The CDR3 nucleotides read TGTGCCAGCAGTGAATACGCAGTCGACTATGGCTACACCTTC. Amino acid sequence: CASSEYAVDYGYTF.

The rearrangement joins TRBV4-1 to TRBJ1-2, with unresolved D. This CDR3 is built from 15 residues. Germline V CDR1 and CDR2: MGHRA, YSYEKL. The ends were cut back, 4 bases at V and 4 bases at J, with 16 bases in the middle. CDR3 in DNA: TGCGCCAGCAGCCCTATCCATTCGGGTAGCTATGGCTACACCTTC. Translation: CASSPIHSGSYGYTF.

The gene calls are TRBV10-3 and TRBJ2-1; TRBD1 is a possible D gene (6 bases). Germline V gene lookup returns CDR1 ENHRY and CDR2 SYGVKD. The CDR3 consists of 15 residues. V was clipped by 6 bases and J by 4 bases, with 16 bases between them. The CDR3 DNA is TGTGCCATCAGGTCCGTGGGGGCCAGATACAATGAGCAGTTCTTC. It codes for CAIRSVGARYNEQFF.

V and J are TRBV5-1 and TRBJ2-7; 9 positions agree with TRBD2. This CDR3 is built from 15 residues. V lost 4 bases, J lost 7 bases, and 12 bases stayed unmatched. The V gene's germline CDR1 is SGHRS and CDR2 YFSETQ. CDR3 nucleotide sequence: TGCGCCAGCAGCGGGTTAGCGGGAGTCGGCAATGAGCAGTACTTC. Translated: CASSGLAGVGNEQYF.

This clonotype was recorded once. One end of the junction varies from germline; a read error may be responsible. The CDR3 loop is CASNPTSGGPQETRYF. CDR3 DNA: TGTGCCAGCAACCCTACTAGCGGTGGACCCCAAGAGACCCGGTACTTC. V is TRBV7-9 and J is TRBJ2-5; TRBD2 agrees at 8 bases. CDR3 length: 16 residues. In germline, CDR1 is SEHNR, CDR2 FQNEAQ (reference sequence).

The sample holds a few counts of this clonotype. This chain links TRBV28 with TRBJ1-2; possible D gene TRBD1, 6 bases. The V gene's germline CDR1 is MDHEN and CDR2 SYDVKM. Trimming took 9 bases from V and 8 from J, leaving 22 bases between them. The CDR3 covers 14 residues. In DNA, the CDR3 is TGTGCCAGTCTGAATGGGGGCCCCCGTCAAGGCTACACCTTC. Translating gives CASLNGGPRQGYTF.

The chain carries TRBV12-3 or TRBV12-4 and TRBJ1-2; no clear D. The CDR3 covers 12 residues. V gave up 5 bases and J gave up 8 bases, with 12 bases separating them. CDR3 in amino acids: CASSPQRGGYTF. The CDR3 nucleotides are TGTGCCAGCAGTCCCCAAAGAGGGGGCTACACCTTC.

The chain uses TRBV12-3 or TRBV12-4 and TRBJ1-1; TRBD1 matches at 7 bases. CDR3 length: 13 residues. Losses at the gene ends were 7 bases for V and 7 bases for J; bases not matched to a gene: 9. CDR3 in amino acids: CASTPTGSGEAFF. CDR3 in DNA: TGTGCCAGCACCCCGACAGGGTCCGGTGAAGCTTTCTTT.

Remarks on this clonotype: One base away lies a much larger clone, so this may be a sequencing read error. This chain uses TRBV20-1 with TRBJ2-3, with D perhaps matching TRBD2 (7 bases). V lost 5 bases, J lost 4 bases, and 28 bases lay in between. The germline gives CDR1 DFQATT, CDR2 SNEGSKA (reference sequence). The CDR3 totals 18 residues. CDR3 loop: CSAQNQRGGSNRADTQYF. DNA for the CDR3: TGCAGTGCTCAAAACCAGAGGGGGGGGTCCAACAGGGCAGATACGCAGTATTTT.

The chain employs TRBV10-3 and TRBJ2-5; D is possibly TRBD2 (5 bases). V lost 11 bases and J 5 bases, leaving 15 bases between the germline ends. Germline lookup yields CDR1 ENHRY and CDR2 SYGVKD. CDR3 size: 12 residues. CDR3 amino acids: CASWGERETQYF. The CDR3 coding sequence is TGTGCCTCCTGGGGAGAGCGGGAGACCCAGTACTTC.

With respect to this clonotype: The germline gene is not matched at one end of the junction; a read error may be the cause. This chain connects TRBV12-3 or TRBV12-4 to TRBJ2-3; D call uncertain. The CDR3 covers 14 residues. The CDR3 region is CASSLARKTDTQYF. The DNA for the CDR3 is TGTGCCAGTAGTTTAGCCCGTAAGACAGATACGCAGTATTTT.

The chain has TRBV28 and TRBJ1-1, with TRBD1 as a possible D gene (5 bases). Germline V gene sequence: CDR1 MDHEN, CDR2 SYDVKM. Trimming left V 3 bases short and J 0 bases short, with 11 bases between. CDR3 length: 15 residues. The DNA of the CDR3 is TGTGCCAGCAGTTTTAGTTGGGGCATGAACACTGAAGCTTTCTTT. Translating gives CASSFSWGMNTEAFF.

V gene TRBV7-9 combines with J gene TRBJ2-1, with D hard to call. The CDR3 spans 12 residues. Trimming removed 1 base from V and 9 bases from J, with 7 bases in between. Germline V gives CDR1 SEHNR, CDR2 FQNEAQ (reference sequence). CDR3 protein: CASSLEVVEQFF. The CDR3 DNA follows: TGTGCCAGCAGCTTAGAAGTGGTTGAGCAGTTCTTC.

V and J are TRBV21-1 and TRBJ2-5; the table calls TRBD2, which could not be checked here. TRBV21-1 is a listed pseudogene. This CDR3 region has 14 residues. CDR3 region: CARGCSDRGETQYF. For the CDR3, the DNA is TGTGCCAGGGGGTGTAGCGACCGAGGAGAGACCCAGTACTTC.

The rearrangement joins TRBV11-2 to TRBJ1-1; 7 bases map to TRBD1. The J segment lost 0 bases and the V segment lost 5 bases, leaving 6 bases of the junction unmatched. Germline V lookup: CDR1 SGHAT, CDR2 FQNNGV. This CDR3 is built from 15 residues. CDR3 protein: CASSLMGQLNTEAFF. The CDR3 nucleotides are TGTGCCAGCAGCCTAATGGGACAGTTGAACACTGAAGCTTTCTTT.

About this clonotype itself: This clone may be a read error of a much larger clone one base away. J is TRBJ2-5 and V is TRBV7-3, with D possibly TRBD2 on 5 matching bases. Germline V gene sequence: CDR1 SGHTA, CDR2 FQGTGA. The V end lost 1 base, the J end lost 11 bases, and 26 bases lay between the germline ends. The CDR3 has 17 residues. The CDR3 loop reads CASSLKVEGVKVDEQYF. The DNA of the CDR3 is TGTGCCAGCAGCTTAAAGGTTGAGGGAGTGAAGGTTGATGAGCAGTACTTC.

The chain couples TRBV12-3 or TRBV12-4 to TRBJ1-1; no definite D call. Trimming removed 5 bases from V and 2 bases from J, with 15 bases in between. This CDR3 spans 15 amino acids. CDR3 DNA: TGTGCCAGCAGTCCACCAGAGGGTCTCAACACTGAAGCTTTCTTT. Protein: CASSPPEGLNTEAFF.